One and the same sample provided the 21 T cell receptor beta chains below, sequenced in a study of cytomegalovirus exposure and HLA in healthy donors. The PCR employed 60 Vbeta primers together with 13 Jbeta primers. Sequenced by immunoSEQ multiplex PCR; TCRdb stores in-frame clones only, minus some. The repertoire consists of 200,000 or so clones, with just under 80% occurring once and the leading ten covering around 6%. Specimen: PBMCs. All receptors come from a woman in her twenties or thirties in good health and CMV-seropositive.

In this sample, this clone turned up a few times. V gene TRBV4-3 combines with J gene TRBJ1-1; tentative D call: TRBD1 (6 bases). Germline CDR1 is LGHNA and CDR2 is YSLEER. The CDR3 sequence is 10 residues long. Trimming cost V 8 bases and J 6 bases, with 7 bases left between them. CDR3 amino acids: CASGGAEAFF. The CDR3 DNA is TGCGCCAGCGGGGGCGCTGAAGCTTTCTTT.

CDR3 protein: CASSLSPARADTQYF. DNA of the CDR3: TGTGCCAGCAGTCTATCCCCGGCTCGGGCAGATACGCAGTATTTT. The gene calls are TRBV6-1 and TRBJ2-3; D is unresolved. Germline loops: CDR1 MNHNS, CDR2 SASEGT. This CDR3 spans 15 amino acids. With 5 bases removed from V and 4 bases from J, the gap between germline ends came to 16 bases.

The chain couples TRBV25-1 to TRBJ2-7; the D gene is possibly TRBD2 (6 bases). CDR3 length: 14 residues. Trimming took off 4 bases at V and 2 bases at J, with 12 bases between the two ends. The germline V gene has CDR1 MGHDK and CDR2 SYGVNS. As DNA, the CDR3 is TGTGCCAGCAGTGGTGCGGGGCCCCCCTACGAGCAGTACTTC. Amino acids: CASSGAGPPYEQYF.

V and J are TRBV29-1 and TRBJ2-5; D possibly corresponds to TRBD1 (6 bases). The J call is uncertain, as TRBJ2-7 better fits the DNA end. Germline V lookup: CDR1 SQVTM, CDR2 ANQGSEA. The CDR3 is 12 residues long. Written as DNA, the CDR3 is TGCAGCGTTGGTCTGGGGGCTTACGAGCAGTACTTC. Translation: CSVGLGAYEQYF.

V is TRBV10-2 and J is TRBJ2-3; D uncertain. V was cut by 6 bases and J by 2 bases, with 3 bases left in between. This CDR3 has 11 amino acids. The V gene's germline CDR1 is WSHSY and CDR2 SAAADI. The CDR3 is CASRLTDTQYF. The DNA of the CDR3 is TGCGCCAGCAGACTCACAGATACGCAGTATTTT.

The chain combines TRBV7-2 with TRBJ1-2; no reliable D call. Germline V gene data show CDR1 as SGHTA and CDR2 as FQGNSA. With 4 bases removed from V and 3 bases from J, the gap between germline ends came to 12 bases. This CDR3 comprises 14 residues. The CDR3 here is CASSSQKGDYGYTF. The DNA of the CDR3 is TGTGCCAGCAGCTCCCAAAAGGGAGACTATGGCTACACCTTC.

V is TRBV27 and J is TRBJ1-5, with D uncertain. The ends were cut back, 5 bases at V and 8 bases at J, with 16 bases in the middle. Germline V lookup: CDR1 MNHEY, CDR2 SMNVEV (reference sequence). The CDR3 is made up of 14 amino acids. CDR3 DNA sequence: TGTGCCAGCAGTGCCCGTGTTTTGAGGGAGCCCCAGCATTTT. It codes for CASSARVLREPQHF.

Remarks on this clone: The sample contains more than one DNA sequence encoding this CDR3. V usage is TRBV6-5 and J usage is TRBJ2-5, with unresolved D. V was trimmed by 0 bases and J by 5 bases, leaving 10 bases between them. From germline, CDR1 is MNHEY and CDR2 SVGAGI. CDR3 length: 14 residues. CDR3 region: CASSYSRGPETQYF. The CDR3 coding sequence is TGTGCCAGCAGTTACTCGAGAGGCCCTGAGACCCAGTACTTC.

The chain uses TRBV18 and TRBJ2-3; maybe TRBD2 (6 bases). CDR1 and CDR2 from the germline V gene are KGHSH and LQKENI. This CDR3 is built from 14 residues. Trimming cost V 10 bases and J 1 base, with 15 bases left between them. The CDR3 DNA reads TGTGCCACCGCACCTCCGGGGGGCACAGATACGCAGTATTTT. It yields the protein CATAPPGGTDTQYF.

The chain links TRBV6-6 to TRBJ1-1, with TRBD1 as a possible D gene (5 bases). Germline CDR1 MNHNY, CDR2 SVGAGI (reference sequence). The CDR3 consists of 16 residues. Between the trimmed V and J ends, which lost 6 bases and 1 base, there was a span of 18 bases. The CDR3 loop reads CASSPGGGRANTEAFF. The CDR3 DNA follows: TGTGCCAGCAGCCCCGGGGGGGGTCGGGCGAACACTGAAGCTTTCTTT.

This clone has only a few counts. The genes are TRBV7-9 and TRBJ1-2, with TRBD1 identical over 8 bases. V lost 5 bases, J lost 10 bases, and 12 bases stayed unmatched. Germline CDR1 SEHNR, CDR2 FQNEAQ (reference sequence). There are 14 residues in the CDR3. This CDR3 reads CASSPGGTGPVYTF. The DNA of the CDR3 is TGTGCCAGCAGCCCCGGCGGGACAGGCCCTGTCTACACCTTC.

This clone was recorded a few times. The J gene is TRBJ2-1, the V gene TRBV7-6; 12 positions agree with TRBD2. The CDR3 is made up of 16 amino acids. Germline V gene data show CDR1 as SGHVS and CDR2 as FNYEAQ. Trimming at V came to 1 base and at J to 8 bases, leaving 6 bases not matched to a gene. The CDR3 coding sequence is TGTGCCAGCAGCTTAGGGACTAGCGGGACCGGGGATGAGCAGTTCTTC. It specifies CASSLGTSGTGDEQFF.

The rearrangement links TRBV4-1 to TRBJ1-2; 8 bases are a match to TRBD1. The J segment lost 4 bases and the V segment lost 4 bases, leaving 8 bases of the junction unmatched. This CDR3 comprises 15 residues. Germline CDR1 is MGHRA and CDR2 is YSYEKL. CDR3 sequence reads: CASSLPTGVPYGYTF. CDR3 nucleotide sequence: TGCGCCAGCAGCCTCCCGACAGGGGTACCCTATGGCTACACCTTC.

This clone was seen just once. The V and J genes are TRBV6-5 and TRBJ1-6, with 7 bases matching TRBD1. J was trimmed by 11 bases and V by 8 bases; bases with no gene match: 6. This CDR3 region has 12 residues. The germline V gene encodes CDR1 MNHEY and CDR2 SVGAGI. Here the CDR3 reads CASQGQGAPLHF. In nucleotides, the CDR3 is TGTGCCAGCCAGGGGCAGGGGGCACCCCTCCACTTT.

This clone was observed a few times. The chain couples TRBV28 to TRBJ1-1; 8 bases are a match to TRBD1. The germline V gene encodes CDR1 MDHEN and CDR2 SYDVKM. The V segment lost 5 bases and the J segment 3 bases; nucleotides outside the gene matches: 8. The CDR3 sequence is 15 residues long. The CDR3 reads CASSPGQVIYTEAFF. The CDR3 coding sequence is TGTGCCAGCAGTCCGGGACAGGTGATTTACACTGAAGCTTTCTTT.

The chain recombines TRBV5-6 with TRBJ2-7; a weak D match, TRBD1 (5 bases). The ends were cut back, 0 bases at V and 3 bases at J, with 7 bases in the middle. Germline-derived CDR1 and CDR2 are SGHDT and YYEEEE. The CDR3 totals 13 residues. CDR3 DNA: TGTGCCAGCAGCTTGGCGCAGGGCTACGAGCAGTACTTC. Protein product: CASSLAQGYEQYF.

The chain is built from TRBV19 and TRBJ1-2; tentative D call: TRBD1 (5 bases). The length of the CDR3 is 12 residues. The germline CDR1 and CDR2 sequences are LNHDA and SQIVND (reference sequence). The V and J ends lost 7 bases and 8 bases respectively, with 14 bases between them. The CDR3: CASNKGSWGYTF. The CDR3, as DNA: TGTGCCAGTAACAAGGGGTCCTGGGGCTACACCTTC.

The chain carries TRBV10-1 and TRBJ1-3, with 9 nucleotides matching TRBD1. Trimming cost V 7 bases and J 0 bases; bases outside gene matches: 7. Per germline, CDR1 WNHNN and CDR2 SYGVQD (reference sequence). The CDR3 is made up of 16 amino acids. CDR3 coding DNA: TGCGCCAGCACCGCCGGGACAGGGCTCTCTGGAAACACCATATATTTT. Amino acids: CASTAGTGLSGNTIYF.

The V call is TRBV2, the J call TRBJ1-2; 7 bases match TRBD1. Germline trimming cut 6 bases from V and 8 bases from J; bases unmatched to any gene: 9. This CDR3 comprises 13 residues. The germline CDR1 and CDR2 sequences are SNHLY and FYNNEI. The CDR3 DNA is TGTGCCAGCAGGGGTACAGGGGTGGAGGGCTACACCTTC. This translates into CASRGTGVEGYTF.

This clone is a singleton in its sample. The V and J genes are TRBV27 and TRBJ2-1, with TRBD2 matching 9 bases. V lost 3 bases and J lost 1; bases outside the gene matches: 10. Looked up from germline, CDR1 is MNHEY and CDR2 is SMNVEV (reference sequence). The CDR3 loop spans 18 amino acids. CDR3 nucleotides: TGTGCCAGCAGTTTCGGTAGCGGGGGCCAACCTTCCTACAATGAGCAGTTCTTC. Translated, it gives CASSFGSGGQPSYNEQFF.

The chain employs TRBV11-2 and TRBJ2-1, with 12 bases identical to TRBD2. CDR3 size: 14 residues. The junction had 9 bases not matched to a gene; V was cut back by 6 bases and J by 12 bases. Germline V CDR1 and CDR2: SGHAT, FQNNGV. CDR3 sequence (DNA): TGTGCCAGCAGGGGGCTAGCGGGAGGGCCCGGGCAGTTCTTC. It translates to CASRGLAGGPGQFF.